These 21 T cell receptor beta chains came from one sample sequenced in a study of blood T cell repertoires in COVID-19. Sequencing was performed with immunoSEQ multiplex PCR; in TCRdb, only in-frame clones are kept and a portion is missing. The sample gives about 120,000 clones, 60% to 85% of which show up once; about 2% is in the top ten. Sequenced: peripheral blood. All receptors derive from a man aged 65 to 79 with acute or convalescent COVID-19.

The V and J genes are TRBV4-1 and TRBJ2-6; TRBD1 matches at 8 bases. This CDR3 is 19 amino acids long. CDR1 and CDR2 from the germline V gene are MGHRA and YSYEKL. The ends lost 2 bases at V and 1 base at J; junction bases unmatched: 10. The CDR3 DNA reads TGCGCCAGCAGCCAACCGAGACAGGGGATGAGGTCTGGGGCCAACGTCCTGACTTTC. Its translation: CASSQPRQGMRSGANVLTF.

This chain joins TRBV19 and TRBJ1-1; 8 bases are shared with TRBD1. V lost 6 bases to trimming and J lost 1 base; unmatched junction nucleotides: 4. This CDR3 is built from 14 residues. Per germline, CDR1 LNHDA and CDR2 SQIVND (reference sequence). DNA of the CDR3: TGTGCCAGTAGCATGGACAGGGCGAACACTGAAGCTTTCTTT. It encodes CASSMDRANTEAFF.

With respect to this clone: Other DNA sequences of this sample code for an identical CDR3. The chain couples TRBV7-2 to TRBJ2-7; D ambiguous. CDR1 and CDR2 from the germline V gene are SGHTA and FQGNSA. This CDR3 comprises 12 residues. V lost 3 bases and J lost 6, with 9 bases in between. This chain's CDR3 is CASSLGPGEQYF. In nucleotides, the CDR3 is TGTGCCAGCAGCTTGGGCCCTGGCGAGCAGTACTTC.

V usage is TRBV6-2 or TRBV6-3 and J usage is TRBJ1-3; D perhaps matches TRBD1 (6 bases). V was pared by 6 bases and J by 0 bases, with 18 bases between. Germline V lookup: CDR1 MNHEY, CDR2 SVGEGT. The CDR3 is 17 amino acids. CDR3 residues: CASSGPRGGVSGNTIYF. In DNA, the CDR3 is TGTGCCAGCAGCGGGCCACGAGGGGGAGTCTCTGGAAACACCATATATTTT.

The chain uses TRBV18 and TRBJ2-5; 8 nucleotides agree with TRBD1. CDR1 is KGHSH, CDR2 LQKENI, per germline. The length of the CDR3 is 14 residues. The junction had 3 bases not matched to a gene; V was cut back by 3 bases and J by 3 bases. CDR3 amino acids: CASSPNRGEETQYF. DNA for the CDR3: TGTGCCAGCTCACCCAACAGGGGGGAAGAGACCCAGTACTTC.

This sequence joins TRBV12-5 and TRBJ1-3; the match to TRBD1 covers 8 bases. Germline V gene lookup returns CDR1 LGHNT and CDR2 FRNRAP. V was clipped by 2 bases and J by 2 bases; unmatched bases: 5. There are 16 residues in the CDR3. CDR3: CASGLFTGGAGNTIYF. The CDR3 DNA follows: TGTGCTAGTGGTTTGTTTACAGGGGGAGCTGGAAACACCATATATTTT.

The CDR3 DNA reads TGTGCCAGTAGTATGACAGCAGGGAGCAATCAGCCCCAGCATTTT. Its protein is CASSMTAGSNQPQHF. The chain couples TRBV19 to TRBJ1-5; maybe TRBD1 (5 bases). The CDR3 length is 15 residues. V was clipped by 3 bases and J by 1 base, with 10 bases between them. The germline V gene has CDR1 LNHDA and CDR2 SQIVND (reference sequence).

V is TRBV7-2 and J is TRBJ2-1; 8 bases align to TRBD1. The CDR3 covers 18 residues. Per the germline V gene, CDR1 is SGHTA and CDR2 is FQGNSA. Trimming at V came to 2 bases and at J to 0 bases, leaving 9 bases not matched to a gene. Written as DNA, the CDR3 is TGTGCCAGCAGCTTACCCACAGGGGGACGAAGCTCCTACAATGAGCAGTTCTTC. It yields the protein CASSLPTGGRSSYNEQFF.

This clone was detected only a few times. The V and J genes are TRBV19 and TRBJ1-1, with 10 bases identical to TRBD1. There are 15 residues in the CDR3. Germline CDR1 LNHDA, CDR2 SQIVND (reference sequence). The V segment lost 5 bases and the J segment 4 bases; nucleotides outside the gene matches: 7. This chain's CDR3 is CASSPRQGAGTEAFF. The CDR3 nucleotides are TGTGCCAGTAGTCCTCGACAGGGGGCGGGCACTGAAGCTTTCTTT.

The V and J genes are TRBV5-6 and TRBJ2-2; TRBD2 matches 12 bases. The CDR3 is 15 amino acids. V shed 1 base and J 10 bases; nucleotides not matched to a gene: 5. Germline V gives CDR1 SGHDT, CDR2 YYEEEE. The CDR3 DNA sequence: TGTGCCAGCAGCTTGCCTCTAGCGGGGGGGTTGGAGCTGTTTTTT. Encoded protein: CASSLPLAGGLELFF.

The sample holds a few counts of this clone. The V call is TRBV29-1, the J call TRBJ2-7; TRBD2 matches 7 bases. The germline CDR1 and CDR2 sequences are SQVTM and ANQGSEA. CDR3 length equals 14 residues. Losses at the gene ends were 4 bases for V and 0 bases for J; bases not matched to a gene: 6. This CDR3 reads CSVGEGTSSYEQYF. The CDR3, as DNA: TGCAGCGTTGGGGAGGGAACAAGCTCCTACGAGCAGTACTTC.

This clone was counted a few times. The chain combines TRBV5-1 with TRBJ2-1, with 8 bases matching TRBD2. Germline trimming cut 0 bases from V and 4 bases from J; bases unmatched to any gene: 0. Germline V gives CDR1 SGHRS, CDR2 YFSETQ. This CDR3 is 14 amino acids long. The CDR3 sequence is CASSLGLAYNEQFF. CDR3 in DNA: TGCGCCAGCAGCTTGGGACTAGCGTACAATGAGCAGTTCTTC.

The chain employs TRBV28 and TRBJ1-2; no clear D gene. The germline V gene encodes CDR1 MDHEN and CDR2 SYDVKM. The CDR3 spans 11 residues. V lost 6 bases and J lost 7, with 9 bases in between. For the CDR3, the DNA is TGTGCCAGCAGCTCCTTGGCTGGCTACACCTTC. Encoded protein: CASSSLAGYTF.

J is TRBJ2-5 and V is TRBV19; 9 nucleotides agree with TRBD1. The length of the CDR3 is 16 residues. V trimming: 2 bases; J trimming: 5 bases; junction bases outside the gene matches: 9. From germline, CDR1 is LNHDA and CDR2 SQIVND (reference sequence). CDR3 protein: CASSITFTGGTETQYF. For the CDR3, the DNA is TGTGCCAGTAGTATAACCTTCACAGGGGGCACGGAGACCCAGTACTTC.

This clone was observed many times. The CDR3 DNA follows: TGTGCCAGCAGTGAAGAGCAGGACAGGGGCCCCCAGTACTTC. As protein: CASSEEQDRGPQYF. The V call is TRBV25-1, the J call TRBJ2-5, with TRBD1 identical over 9 bases. V shed 2 bases and J 9 bases; nucleotides not matched to a gene: 7. The CDR3 extends over 14 amino acids. The germline CDR1 and CDR2 sequences are MGHDK and SYGVNS. Supplemented by reference TRBV25-1 and TRBJ2-5, the full variable domain reads EADIYQTPRYLVIGTGKKITLECSQTMGHDKMYWYQQDPGMELHLIHYSYGVNSTEKGDLSSESTVSRIRTEHFPLTLESARPSHTSQYLCASSEEQDRGPQYFGPGTRLLVL.

The genes are TRBV4-3 and TRBJ1-6, with D perhaps matching TRBD1 (6 bases). The V end lost 0 bases, the J end lost 8 bases, and 11 bases lay between the germline ends. CDR1 is LGHNA, CDR2 YSLEER, per germline. This CDR3 has 15 amino acids. This CDR3 reads CASSQDARGDSPLHF. The DNA of the CDR3 is TGCGCCAGCAGCCAAGATGCCAGGGGTGATTCACCCCTCCACTTT.

The rearrangement links TRBV18 to TRBJ2-3, with a tentative D call TRBD1 (6 bases). The V end was cut by 0 bases, the J end by 0 bases, with 7 bases between. Germline CDR1 reads KGHSH; CDR2 reads LQKENI. The length of the CDR3 is 15 residues. Here the CDR3 reads CASSPPRGSTDTQYF. The CDR3 DNA follows: TGTGCCAGCTCACCACCTAGGGGGAGCACAGATACGCAGTATTTT.

This clone has only one observation. The chain links TRBV10-3 to TRBJ2-1; 14 bases are a match to TRBD2. Germline CDR1 and CDR2: ENHRY and SYGVKD. With 6 bases clipped from V and 6 bases from J, the junction kept 4 bases outside the gene matches. The CDR3 spans 15 residues. The CDR3 sequence: CAISPTSGGANEQFF. As DNA, the CDR3 is TGTGCCATCAGCCCGACTAGCGGGGGGGCCAATGAGCAGTTCTTC.

With respect to this clone: The sample carries other DNA sequences with the same CDR3. This chain links TRBV11-3 with TRBJ1-1; TRBD1 might be the D (6 bases). Germline V gene lookup returns CDR1 SGHNT and CDR2 YENEEA. The CDR3 length is 14 residues. V lost 5 bases and J 1 base, leaving 11 bases between the germline ends. CDR3 sequence: CASSRGGGNTEAFF. For the CDR3, the DNA is TGTGCCAGCAGCCGGGGGGGCGGGAACACTGAAGCTTTCTTT.

This chain links TRBV7-8 with TRBJ2-7, with D uncertain. This CDR3 is 14 amino acids long. Germline values: CDR1 SGHVS, CDR2 FQNEAQ. Trimming removed 6 bases at V and 3 bases at J, with 15 bases between. This CDR3 reads CASRPTETDYEQYF. The CDR3 DNA follows: TGTGCCAGCAGGCCGACCGAGACTGACTACGAGCAGTACTTC.

This clone was detected only a few times. The V and J genes are TRBV28 and TRBJ1-2; tentatively, D is TRBD1 (5 bases). CDR1 is MDHEN, CDR2 SYDVKM, per germline. The CDR3 has 14 amino acids. V was shortened by 3 bases and J by 6 bases, with 14 bases between the two germline ends. CDR3: CASSLGQIIHGYTF. CDR3 sequence (DNA): TGTGCCAGCAGTTTGGGGCAGATTATCCATGGCTACACCTTC.